A single T cell receptor (beta chain) is shown here with its context. This entry is derived from a study of CD8 T cells in Susac syndrome. Germline CDR1 KGHDR, CDR2 SFDVKD. The CDR3 has 16 amino acids. V was pared by 3 bases and J by 4 bases, with 15 bases between. The RNA, roughly 0.5 to 1 ug, was put through reverse transcription using random hexamers. With immunoSEQ multiplex PCR, TCR beta CDR3 was amplified across 54 Vbeta and 13 Jbeta. TCRdb reprocessed the immunoSEQ multiplex PCR reads with MiXCR, giving one entry per CDR3 protein. The top ten hold about 0.071% of the sample, which has some 260,000 distinct CDR3 sequences, 93% seen once. Those who served as multiple sclerosis controls were treatment-naive patients with stable or active relapsing-remitting disease. Negative magnetic isolation gave CD8+ and CD4+ cells; FACS enriched CD8+ TEMRA.

This clonotype was sampled from a human donor with multiple sclerosis. Sequences were obtained from CD4+ T cells from PBMCs. This chain connects TRBV24-1 to TRBJ1-5, with D possibly TRBD1 on 5 matching bases. Here the CDR3 DNA reads TGTGCCACCAGTGATGCGACTGGGGCGCCGAATCAGCCCCAGCATTTT. Its translation is CATSDATGAPNQPQHF.